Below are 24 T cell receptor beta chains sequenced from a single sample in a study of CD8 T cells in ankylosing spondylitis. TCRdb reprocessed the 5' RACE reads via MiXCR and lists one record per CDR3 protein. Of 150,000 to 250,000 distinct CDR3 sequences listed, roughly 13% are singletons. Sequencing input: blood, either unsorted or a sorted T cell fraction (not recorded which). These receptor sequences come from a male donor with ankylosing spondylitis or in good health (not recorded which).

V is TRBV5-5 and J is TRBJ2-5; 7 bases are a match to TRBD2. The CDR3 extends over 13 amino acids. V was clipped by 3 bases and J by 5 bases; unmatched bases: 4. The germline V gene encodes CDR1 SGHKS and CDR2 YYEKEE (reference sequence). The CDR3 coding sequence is TGTGCCAGCAGCTCCCCGCGGGGGGAGACCCAGTACTTC. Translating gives CASSSPRGETQYF.

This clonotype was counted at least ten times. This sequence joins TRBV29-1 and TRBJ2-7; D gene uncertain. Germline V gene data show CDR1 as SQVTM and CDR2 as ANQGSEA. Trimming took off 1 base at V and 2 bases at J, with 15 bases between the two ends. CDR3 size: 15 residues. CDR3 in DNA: TGCAGCGTTGAAGCTTTGGGAAGGGTGACCTACGAGCAGTACTTC. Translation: CSVEALGRVTYEQYF.

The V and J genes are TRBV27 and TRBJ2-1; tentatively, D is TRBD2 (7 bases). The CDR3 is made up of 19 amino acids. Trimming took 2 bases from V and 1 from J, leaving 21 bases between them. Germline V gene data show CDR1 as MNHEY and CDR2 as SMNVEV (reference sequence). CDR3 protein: CASSLKGGWGRGSYNEQFF. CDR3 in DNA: TGTGCCAGCAGTTTAAAAGGGGGGTGGGGGAGGGGGTCCTACAATGAGCAGTTCTTC.

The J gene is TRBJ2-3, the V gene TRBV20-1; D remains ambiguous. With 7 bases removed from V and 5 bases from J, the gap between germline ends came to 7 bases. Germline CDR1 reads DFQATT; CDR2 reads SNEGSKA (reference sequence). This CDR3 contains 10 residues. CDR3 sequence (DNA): TGCAGTGGTCGTTTAGATACGCAGTATTTT. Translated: CSGRLDTQYF.

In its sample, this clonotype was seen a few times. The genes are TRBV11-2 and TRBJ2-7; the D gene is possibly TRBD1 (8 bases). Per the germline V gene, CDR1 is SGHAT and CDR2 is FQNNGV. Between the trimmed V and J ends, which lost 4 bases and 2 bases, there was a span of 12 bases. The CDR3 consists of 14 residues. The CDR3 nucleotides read TGTGCCAGCAGCTCTACAGGGGGGGCCTACGAGCAGTACTTC. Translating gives CASSSTGGAYEQYF. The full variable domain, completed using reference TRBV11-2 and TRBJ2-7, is EAGVAQSPRYKIIEKRQSVAFWCNPISGHATLYWYQQILGQGPKLLIQFQNNGVVDDSQLPKDRFSAERLKGVDSTLKIQPAKLEDSAVYLCASSSTGGAYEQYFGPGTRLTVT.

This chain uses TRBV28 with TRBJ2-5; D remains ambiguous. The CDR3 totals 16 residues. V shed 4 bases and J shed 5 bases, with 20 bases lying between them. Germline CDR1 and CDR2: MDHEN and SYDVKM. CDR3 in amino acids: CASSYPGSVVSETQYF. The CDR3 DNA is TGTGCCAGCAGTTATCCCGGGTCGGTGGTATCGGAGACCCAGTACTTC.

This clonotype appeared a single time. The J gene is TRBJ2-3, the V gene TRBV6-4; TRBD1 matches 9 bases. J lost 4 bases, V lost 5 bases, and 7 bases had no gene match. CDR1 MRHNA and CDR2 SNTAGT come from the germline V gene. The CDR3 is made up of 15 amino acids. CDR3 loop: CASSPGQGFPDTQYF. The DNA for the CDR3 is TGTGCCAGCAGTCCGGGACAGGGTTTTCCAGATACGCAGTATTTT.

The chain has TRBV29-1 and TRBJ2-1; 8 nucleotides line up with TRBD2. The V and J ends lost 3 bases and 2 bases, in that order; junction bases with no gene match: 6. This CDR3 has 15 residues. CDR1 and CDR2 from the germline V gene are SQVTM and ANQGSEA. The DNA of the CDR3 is TGCAGCGTTGAGGGCGGGAGGATCCCCTACAATGAGCAGTTCTTC. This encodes CSVEGGRIPYNEQFF.

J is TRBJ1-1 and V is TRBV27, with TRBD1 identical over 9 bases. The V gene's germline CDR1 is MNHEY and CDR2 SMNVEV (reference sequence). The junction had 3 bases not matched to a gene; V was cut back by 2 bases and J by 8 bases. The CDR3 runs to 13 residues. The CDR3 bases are TGTGCCAGCAGTTTAGACAGGGGGGGAGAAGCTTTCTTT. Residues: CASSLDRGGEAFF.

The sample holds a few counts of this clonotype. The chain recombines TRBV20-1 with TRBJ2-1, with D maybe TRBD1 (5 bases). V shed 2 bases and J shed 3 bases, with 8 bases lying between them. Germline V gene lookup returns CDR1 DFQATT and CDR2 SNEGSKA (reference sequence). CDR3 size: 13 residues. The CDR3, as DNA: TGCAGTGCTAGACAGGGCAACTACAATGAGCAGTTCTTC. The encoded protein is CSARQGNYNEQFF.

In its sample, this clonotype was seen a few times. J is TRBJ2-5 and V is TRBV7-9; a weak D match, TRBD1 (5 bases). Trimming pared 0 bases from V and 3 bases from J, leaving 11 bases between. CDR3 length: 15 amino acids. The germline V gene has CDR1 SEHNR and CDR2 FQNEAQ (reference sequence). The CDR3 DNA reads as TGTGCCAGCAGCTTAGCTGTGACAGCCGAAGAGACCCAGTACTTC. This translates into CASSLAVTAEETQYF.

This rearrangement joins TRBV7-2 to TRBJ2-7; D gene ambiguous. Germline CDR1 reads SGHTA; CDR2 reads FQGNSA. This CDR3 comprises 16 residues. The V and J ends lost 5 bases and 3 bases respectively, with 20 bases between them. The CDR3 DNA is TGTGCCAGCAGCCTCCCTGGCGAACAGAGCCTCTACGAGCAGTACTTC. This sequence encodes CASSLPGEQSLYEQYF. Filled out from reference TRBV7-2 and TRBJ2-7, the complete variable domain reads GAGVSQSPSNKVTEKGKDVELRCDPISGHTALYWYRQSLGQGLEFLIYFQGNSAPDKSGLPSDRFSAERTGGSVSTLTIQRTQQEDSAVYLCASSLPGEQSLYEQYFGPGTRLTVT.

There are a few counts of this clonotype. The CDR3 DNA follows: TGTGCCAGCAGTTTAGGACAGGGGGCGATGAACACTGAAGCTTTCTTT. This encodes CASSLGQGAMNTEAFF. The V call is TRBV28, the J call TRBJ1-1, with 11 positions matching TRBD1. V lost 2 bases to trimming and J lost 0 bases; unmatched junction nucleotides: 2. The germline V gene has CDR1 MDHEN and CDR2 SYDVKM. The CDR3 has 16 residues.

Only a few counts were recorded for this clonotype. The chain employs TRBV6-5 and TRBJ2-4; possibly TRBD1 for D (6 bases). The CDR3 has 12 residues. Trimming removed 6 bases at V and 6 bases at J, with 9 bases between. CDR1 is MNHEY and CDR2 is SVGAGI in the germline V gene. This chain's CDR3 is CASSSDRNIQYF. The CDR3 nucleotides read TGTGCCAGCAGCTCGGACAGAAACATTCAGTACTTC.

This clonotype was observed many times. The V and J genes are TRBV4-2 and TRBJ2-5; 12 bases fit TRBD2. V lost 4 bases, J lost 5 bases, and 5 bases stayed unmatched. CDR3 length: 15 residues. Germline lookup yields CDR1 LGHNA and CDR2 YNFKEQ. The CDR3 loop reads CASSRRLAGVETQYF. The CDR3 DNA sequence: TGTGCCAGCAGCCGAAGACTAGCGGGAGTCGAGACCCAGTACTTC.

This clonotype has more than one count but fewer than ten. The DNA for the CDR3 is TGCGCCAGCAGCCAAGGGGTAGTCAGGGAGCAGTACTTC. Translated: CASSQGVVREQYF. The rearrangement links TRBV4-1 to TRBJ2-7, with D unclear. Germline-derived CDR1 and CDR2 are MGHRA and YSYEKL. This CDR3 has 13 amino acids. Deletions cut 1 base from V and 7 bases from J, with 11 bases between.

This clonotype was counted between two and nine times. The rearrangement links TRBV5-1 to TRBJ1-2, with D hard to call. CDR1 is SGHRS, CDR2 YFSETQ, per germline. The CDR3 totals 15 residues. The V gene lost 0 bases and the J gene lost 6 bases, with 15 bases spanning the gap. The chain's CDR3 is CASSLEVVQFDGYTF. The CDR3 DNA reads TGCGCCAGCAGCTTGGAGGTGGTACAGTTTGATGGCTACACCTTC.

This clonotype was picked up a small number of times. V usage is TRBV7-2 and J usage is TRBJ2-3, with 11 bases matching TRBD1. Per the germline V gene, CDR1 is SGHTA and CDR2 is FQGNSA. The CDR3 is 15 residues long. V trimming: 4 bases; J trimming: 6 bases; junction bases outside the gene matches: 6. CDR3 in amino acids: CASSSTGTGGDTQYF. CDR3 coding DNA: TGTGCCAGCAGCTCCACCGGGACAGGGGGTGATACGCAGTATTTT.

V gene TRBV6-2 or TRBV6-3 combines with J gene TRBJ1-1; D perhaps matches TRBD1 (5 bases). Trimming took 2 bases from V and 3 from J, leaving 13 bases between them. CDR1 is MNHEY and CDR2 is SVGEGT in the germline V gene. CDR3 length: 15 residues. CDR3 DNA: TGTGCCAGCAGTTACAAGGGGCTATGGTACACTGAAGCTTTCTTT. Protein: CASSYKGLWYTEAFF.

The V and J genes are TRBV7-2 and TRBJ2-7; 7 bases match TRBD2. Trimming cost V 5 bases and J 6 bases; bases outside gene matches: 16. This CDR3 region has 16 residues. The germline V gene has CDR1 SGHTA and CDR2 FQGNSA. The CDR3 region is CASSIVGAGLPGEQYF. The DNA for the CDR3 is TGTGCCAGCAGCATCGTTGGGGCGGGACTACCGGGCGAGCAGTACTTC.

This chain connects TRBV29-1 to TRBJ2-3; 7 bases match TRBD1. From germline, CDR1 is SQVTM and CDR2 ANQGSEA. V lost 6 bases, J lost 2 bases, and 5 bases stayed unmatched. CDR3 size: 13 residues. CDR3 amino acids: CSVPGQHTDTQYF. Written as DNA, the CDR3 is TGCAGCGTCCCGGGACAGCACACAGATACGCAGTATTTT.

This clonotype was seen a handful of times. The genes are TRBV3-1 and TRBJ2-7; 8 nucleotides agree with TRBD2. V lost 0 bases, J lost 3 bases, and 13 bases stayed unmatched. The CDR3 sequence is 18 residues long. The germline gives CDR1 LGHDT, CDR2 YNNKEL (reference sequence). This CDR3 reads CASSQDLSVAGRHYEQYF. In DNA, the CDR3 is TGTGCCAGCAGCCAAGATCTATCGGTAGCGGGACGACACTACGAGCAGTACTTC.

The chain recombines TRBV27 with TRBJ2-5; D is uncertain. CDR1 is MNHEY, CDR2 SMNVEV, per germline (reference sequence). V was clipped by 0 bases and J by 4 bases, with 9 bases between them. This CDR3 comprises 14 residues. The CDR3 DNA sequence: TGTGCCAGCAGTTTATCAGTGGCTGGAGAGACCCAGTACTTC. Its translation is CASSLSVAGETQYF.

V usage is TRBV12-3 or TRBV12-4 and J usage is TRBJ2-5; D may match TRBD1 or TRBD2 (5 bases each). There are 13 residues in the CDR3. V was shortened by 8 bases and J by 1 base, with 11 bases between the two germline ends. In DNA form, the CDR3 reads TGTGCCAGCGGGGACGGCCTCCAAGAGACCCAGTACTTC. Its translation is CASGDGLQETQYF.